The 10 T cell receptor beta chains in this list originate from one sample, sequenced in a study of neoadjuvant anti-PD-1 for oral cavity cancer. The data were produced by immunoSEQ multiplex PCR, yet TCRdb's version contains in-frame clones alone and is incomplete. The data hold around 81,000 clones, with approximately 84% observed a single time. The source material was PBMCs, sampled before nivolumab (anti-PD-1) treatment. The receptors come from a person between 40 and 80 years old with oral cavity squamous cell carcinoma.

The chain uses TRBV6-1 and TRBJ2-5; D is undetermined. The germline V gene encodes CDR1 MNHNS and CDR2 SASEGT. The CDR3 consists of 15 residues. The ends were cut back, 5 bases at V and 1 base at J, with 14 bases in the middle. In DNA, the CDR3 is TGTGCCAGCAGTTCCCTGGCGACTCTCCAAGAGACCCAGTACTTC. Translation gives CASSSLATLQETQYF.

The V and J genes are TRBV2 and TRBJ1-1; possibly TRBD1 for D (6 bases). The V and J ends lost 5 bases and 8 bases respectively, with 9 bases between them. Germline V lookup: CDR1 SNHLY, CDR2 FYNNEI. The CDR3 length is 11 residues. The CDR3 DNA reads as TGTGCCAGCAGTACCGGGACAGAAGCTTTCTTT. It codes for CASSTGTEAFF.

The chain combines TRBV7-9 with TRBJ2-7; D gene uncertain. Germline V CDR1 and CDR2: SEHNR, FQNEAQ (reference sequence). The CDR3 runs to 14 residues. V dropped 2 bases and J dropped 0 bases, with 8 bases sitting between them. The CDR3 DNA sequence: TGTGCCAGCAGCTTAAACATGGTCTCCTACGAGCAGTACTTC. This sequence encodes CASSLNMVSYEQYF.

This chain connects TRBV6-8 to TRBJ2-5, with D possibly TRBD1 on 5 matching bases. Germline values: CDR1 MNHGY, CDR2 SAAAGT. The CDR3 is made up of 14 amino acids. Trimming pared 5 bases from V and 5 bases from J, leaving 15 bases between. CDR3 sequence: CASSPDRPRETQYF. The DNA for the CDR3 is TGTGCCAGCAGTCCCGACAGACCCCGGGAGACCCAGTACTTC.

This clone was detected only once. The J gene is TRBJ1-3, the V gene TRBV29-1; D perhaps matches TRBD1 (5 bases). The CDR3 covers 12 residues. Between the trimmed V and J ends, which lost 3 bases and 6 bases, there was a span of 9 bases. From germline, CDR1 is SQVTM and CDR2 ANQGSEA. The CDR3, as DNA: TGCAGCGTTGAGGGGCAGGAAAACACCATATATTTT. It codes for CSVEGQENTIYF. The entire variable domain, with the rest obtained from reference TRBV29-1 and TRBJ1-3, is as follows: SAVISQKPSRDICQRGTSLTIQCQVDSQVTMMFWYRQQPGQSLTLIATANQGSEATYESGFVIDKFPISRPNLTFSTLTVSNMSPEDSSIYLCSVEGQENTIYFGEGSWLTVV.

V and J are TRBV25-1 and TRBJ1-4; D not certain. CDR1 and CDR2 (germline): MGHDK, SYGVNS. V was trimmed by 6 bases and J by 8 bases, leaving 10 bases between them. CDR3 length equals 12 residues. The DNA of the CDR3 is TGTGCCAGCAGCCCCCGCCCAGAAAAACTGTTTTTT. This encodes CASSPRPEKLFF.

The CDR3 nucleotides are TGTGCCTGGAGTACCCATAGTACCCCTTACAATGAGCAGTTCTTC. Protein product: CAWSTHSTPYNEQFF. The V call is TRBV30, the J call TRBJ2-1; D is unresolved. The CDR3 length is 15 residues. V dropped 2 bases and J dropped 4 bases, with 15 bases sitting between them. Germline V gene data show CDR1 as GTSNPN and CDR2 as SVGIG (reference sequence).

This clone was counted a single time. The chain employs TRBV2 and TRBJ2-5; 10 nucleotides align to TRBD2. Per the germline V gene, CDR1 is SNHLY and CDR2 is FYNNEI. The CDR3 has 14 residues. Losses at the gene ends were 2 bases for V and 8 bases for J; bases not matched to a gene: 5. The CDR3, as DNA: TGTGCCAGCAGTGAACAAAGGACTAGCGGTACCCAGTACTTC. It encodes CASSEQRTSGTQYF.

The chain couples TRBV5-1 to TRBJ1-2; a weak D match, TRBD1 (5 bases). Germline assignment: CDR1 SGHRS and CDR2 YFSETQ. V lost 4 bases, J lost 4 bases, and 17 bases lay in between. This CDR3 spans 15 amino acids. CDR3 loop: CASSPGTPDPYGYTF. The CDR3 nucleotides read TGCGCCAGCAGCCCCGGGACTCCGGACCCCTATGGCTACACCTTC.

In DNA form, the CDR3 reads TGTGCCAGCAGTGAGGCAGCGCAGTTCTTC. Translating gives CASSEAAQFF. This chain joins TRBV25-1 and TRBJ2-1; the D is unclear. V lost 3 bases to trimming and J lost 12 bases, with 6 bases between them. Germline V gene data show CDR1 as MGHDK and CDR2 as SYGVNS. The CDR3 sequence is 10 residues long.